The 14 T cell receptor beta chains given below trace back to one sample, sequenced in a study of identical twins. TCRdb used MiXCR to reprocess the 5' RACE reads, holding one entry per CDR3 protein. The data show some 1,600,000 distinct CDR3 sequences, roughly a third seen once. The specimen sequenced was cord blood. All receptors derive from a newborn girl in good health.

As for this clonotype: One end of the junction varies from germline; a read error may be responsible. V is TRBV27 and J is TRBJ2-7, with 10 bases identical to TRBD1. This CDR3 comprises 16 residues. In germline, CDR1 is MNHEY, CDR2 SMNVEV (reference sequence). CDR3 nucleotides: TGTACCAGCAGTAGAACGGGACAGGGGACCTCCTACGAGCAGTACTTC. Translated, it gives CTSSRTGQGTSYEQYF.

This chain uses TRBV28 with TRBJ2-7; weak D call: TRBD2 (5 bases). The CDR3 runs 13 residues. Germline V gives CDR1 MDHEN, CDR2 SYDVKM. With 5 bases removed from V and 4 bases from J, the gap between germline ends came to 12 bases. The CDR3 loop reads CASSAKLDYEQYF. DNA of the CDR3: TGTGCCAGCAGTGCGAAACTAGATTACGAGCAGTACTTC.

The chain links TRBV11-2 to TRBJ2-5, with 7 bases matching TRBD1. The DNA matches TRBJ2-7 better at its end, which makes the J call doubtful. Germline V CDR1 and CDR2: SGHAT, FQNNGV. CDR3 size: 14 residues. CDR3 nucleotides: TGTGCCAGCAGCCCCTTCCGGACAGGCTACGAGCAGTACTTC. Amino acid sequence: CASSPFRTGYEQYF.

The chain joins TRBV20-1 to TRBJ1-1; 11 bases are a match to TRBD1. The ends lost 7 bases at V and 5 bases at J; junction bases unmatched: 9. Per germline, CDR1 DFQATT and CDR2 SNEGSKA (reference sequence). This CDR3 is 14 amino acids long. The CDR3 nucleotides are TGCAGTGGTTGGACAGGGGGCTTGGGTACTGAAGCTTTCTTT. Its translation: CSGWTGGLGTEAFF.

This clonotype was counted many times. This chain joins TRBV12-3 or TRBV12-4 and TRBJ2-3, with 8 bases fitting TRBD2. V was pared by 4 bases and J by 3 bases, with 12 bases of the junction left unmatched. CDR3 length: 17 amino acids. This CDR3 is CASSSLGREVLTDTQYF. The CDR3 nucleotides read TGTGCCAGCAGTTCCCTGGGGCGGGAGGTACTGACAGATACGCAGTATTTT.

As concerns this clonotype: This may stem from a read error, because a much larger clone lies one nucleotide away. The chain couples TRBV7-8 to TRBJ2-7; D may be TRBD1 (6 bases). The CDR3 contains 14 residues. CDR1 is SGHVS, CDR2 FQNEAQ, per germline. V gave up 7 bases and J gave up 7 bases, with 20 bases separating them. CDR3 sequence (DNA): TGTGCCAGCACGCTACGGGACAACTACAATGAGCAGTACTTC. Translating it yields CASTLRDNYNEQYF.

This clonotype was detected a few times. The chain carries TRBV29-1 and TRBJ2-1; D is undetermined. The closer fit of TRBJ2-7 to the DNA end suggests the J call may be wrong. The CDR3 is 12 residues long. CDR1 is SQVTM, CDR2 ANQGSEA, per germline. The CDR3 reads CSYRSSYNEQYF. CDR3 DNA: TGCAGCTACCGGAGCTCCTACAATGAGCAGTACTTC.

The chain uses TRBV3-1 and TRBJ2-4, with D tentatively TRBD2 (5 bases). With the DNA end fitting TRBJ2-7 better, the J assignment may be wrong. The CDR3 totals 15 residues. Germline CDR1 is LGHDT and CDR2 is YNNKEL (reference sequence). The CDR3 DNA reads as TGTGCCAGCAGCCAAGATGCGAGGGAGTGGTACGAGCAGTACTTC. As protein: CASSQDAREWYEQYF.

The rearrangement joins TRBV9 to TRBJ2-3; 10 bases fit TRBD2. The junction had 15 bases not matched to a gene; V was cut back by 6 bases and J by 2 bases. The CDR3 consists of 18 residues. CDR1 and CDR2 from the germline V gene are SGDLS and YYNGEE. The CDR3 sequence is CASTRTSGNTLLTDTQYF. The CDR3 nucleotides read TGTGCCAGCACCCGGACTAGCGGTAATACCCTCCTCACAGATACGCAGTATTTT.

The V and J genes are TRBV11-2 and TRBJ2-5, with D tentatively TRBD2 (6 bases). Trimming pared 2 bases from V and 11 bases from J, leaving 18 bases between. The germline V gene has CDR1 SGHAT and CDR2 FQNNGV. There are 14 residues in the CDR3. The CDR3 DNA reads as TGTGCCAGCAGCTTAACCGGGAGCGGCAATGAGCAGTACTTC. This codes for CASSLTGSGNEQYF.

This rearrangement joins TRBV29-1 to TRBJ1-3, with D uncertain. V was trimmed by 0 bases and J by 0 bases, leaving 12 bases between them. CDR3 size: 16 residues. The V gene's germline CDR1 is SQVTM and CDR2 ANQGSEA. DNA of the CDR3: TGCAGCGTTGAAGATCGAACGTGGTACTCTGGAAACACCATATATTTT. Amino acids: CSVEDRTWYSGNTIYF.

This clonotype turned up a few times. V usage is TRBV18 and J usage is TRBJ2-5; D is perhaps TRBD1 (6 bases). Matching the DNA end better, TRBJ2-7 makes the J call doubtful. CDR3 size: 14 residues. Germline V gene data show CDR1 as KGHSH and CDR2 as LQKENI. The CDR3 region is CASSSGTLTYEQYF. The CDR3 bases are TGTGCCAGCTCATCGGGGACACTAACCTACGAGCAGTACTTC.

The chain has TRBV2 and TRBJ1-3; weak D call: TRBD1 (5 bases). Germline V gives CDR1 SNHLY, CDR2 FYNNEI. This CDR3 is built from 14 residues. The V end was cut by 8 bases, the J end by 4 bases, with 15 bases between. The CDR3 is CASGLQGAGNTIYF. CDR3 nucleotides: TGTGCCAGCGGGCTGCAAGGGGCCGGAAACACCATATATTTT.

The rearrangement joins TRBV9 to TRBJ1-2; the D is unclear. V shed 3 bases and J shed 0 bases, with 6 bases lying between them. From germline, CDR1 is SGDLS and CDR2 YYNGEE. There are 13 residues in the CDR3. The CDR3 region has the DNA TGTGCCAGCAGCGGTGAAGCTAACTATGGCTACACCTTC. This gives the protein CASSGEANYGYTF.